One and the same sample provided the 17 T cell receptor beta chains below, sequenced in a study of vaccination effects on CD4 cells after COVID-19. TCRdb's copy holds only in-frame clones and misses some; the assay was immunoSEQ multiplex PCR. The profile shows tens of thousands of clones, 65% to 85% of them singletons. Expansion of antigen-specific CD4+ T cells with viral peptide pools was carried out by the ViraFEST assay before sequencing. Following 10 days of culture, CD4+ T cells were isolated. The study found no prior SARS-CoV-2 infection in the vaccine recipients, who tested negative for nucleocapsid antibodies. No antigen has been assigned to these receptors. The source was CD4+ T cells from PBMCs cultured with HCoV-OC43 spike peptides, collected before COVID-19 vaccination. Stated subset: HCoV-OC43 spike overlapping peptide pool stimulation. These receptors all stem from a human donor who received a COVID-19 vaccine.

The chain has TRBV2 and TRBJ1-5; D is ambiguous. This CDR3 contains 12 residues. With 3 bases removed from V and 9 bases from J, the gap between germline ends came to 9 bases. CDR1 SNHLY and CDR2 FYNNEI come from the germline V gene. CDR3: CASSDGPSPQHF. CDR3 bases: TGTGCCAGCAGTGATGGACCGTCGCCCCAGCATTTT.

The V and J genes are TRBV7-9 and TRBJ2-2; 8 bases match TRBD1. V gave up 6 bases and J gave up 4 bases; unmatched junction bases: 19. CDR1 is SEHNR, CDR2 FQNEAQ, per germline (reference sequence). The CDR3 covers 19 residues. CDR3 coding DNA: TGTGCCAGCAGTCCCCTAAAGGCGTGGACAGGGAATTCCACCGGGGAGCTGTTTTTT. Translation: CASSPLKAWTGNSTGELFF.

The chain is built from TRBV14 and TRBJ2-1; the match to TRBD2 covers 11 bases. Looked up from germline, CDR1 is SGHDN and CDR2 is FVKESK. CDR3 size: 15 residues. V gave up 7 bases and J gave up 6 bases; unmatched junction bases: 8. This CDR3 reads CASTFRLAGINEQFF. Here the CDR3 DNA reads TGTGCCAGCACGTTCAGACTAGCGGGAATCAATGAGCAGTTCTTC.

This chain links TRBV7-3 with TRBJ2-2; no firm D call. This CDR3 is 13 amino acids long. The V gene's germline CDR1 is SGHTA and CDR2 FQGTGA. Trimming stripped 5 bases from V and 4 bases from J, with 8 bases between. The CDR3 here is CASSNDPTGELFF. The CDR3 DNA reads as TGTGCCAGCAGCAATGACCCCACCGGGGAGCTGTTTTTT.

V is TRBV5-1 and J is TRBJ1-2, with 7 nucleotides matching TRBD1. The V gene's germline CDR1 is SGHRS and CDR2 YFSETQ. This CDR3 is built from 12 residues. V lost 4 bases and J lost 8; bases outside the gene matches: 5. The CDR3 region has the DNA TGCGCCAGCAGCCCAGACAGGGCCGGCTACACCTTC. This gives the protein CASSPDRAGYTF. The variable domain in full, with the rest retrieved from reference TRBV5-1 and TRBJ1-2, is KAGVTQTPRYLIKTRGQQVTLSCSPISGHRSVSWYQQTPGQGLQFLFEYFSETQRNKGNFPGRFSGRQFSNSRSEMNVSTLELGDSALYLCASSPDRAGYTFGSGTRLTVV.

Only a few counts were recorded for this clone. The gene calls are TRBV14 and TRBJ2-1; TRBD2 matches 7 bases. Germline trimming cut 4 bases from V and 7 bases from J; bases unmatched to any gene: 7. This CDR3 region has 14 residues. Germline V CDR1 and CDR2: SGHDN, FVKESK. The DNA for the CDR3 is TGTGCCAGCAGCCGGACTAGTCCGACAAATGAGCAGTTCTTC. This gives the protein CASSRTSPTNEQFF. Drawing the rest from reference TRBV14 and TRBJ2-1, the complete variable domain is EAGVTQFPSHSVIEKGQTVTLRCDPISGHDNLYWYRRVMGKEIKFLLHFVKESKQDESGMPNNRFLAERTGGTYSTLKVQPAELEDSGVYFCASSRTSPTNEQFFGPGTRLTVL.

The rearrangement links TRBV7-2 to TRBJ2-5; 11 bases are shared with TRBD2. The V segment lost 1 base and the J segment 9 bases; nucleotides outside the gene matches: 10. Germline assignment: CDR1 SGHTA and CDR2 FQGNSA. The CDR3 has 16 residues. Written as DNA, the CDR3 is TGTGCCAGCAGCTTAGAACTAGCGGGGGCCCTTTCCGCCCAGTACTTC. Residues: CASSLELAGALSAQYF.

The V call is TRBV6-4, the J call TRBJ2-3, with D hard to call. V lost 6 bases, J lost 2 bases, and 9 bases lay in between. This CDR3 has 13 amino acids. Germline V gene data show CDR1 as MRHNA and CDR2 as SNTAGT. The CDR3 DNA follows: TGTGCCAGCAGCGAGGATGCCACAGATACGCAGTATTTT. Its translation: CASSEDATDTQYF.

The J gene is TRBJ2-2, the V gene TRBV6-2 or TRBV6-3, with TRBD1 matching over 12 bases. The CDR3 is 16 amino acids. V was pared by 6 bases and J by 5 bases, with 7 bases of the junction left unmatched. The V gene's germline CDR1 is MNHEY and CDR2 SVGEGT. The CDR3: CASSDRDRGQTGELFF. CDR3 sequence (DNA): TGTGCCAGCAGCGATAGGGACAGGGGGCAGACCGGGGAGCTGTTTTTT.

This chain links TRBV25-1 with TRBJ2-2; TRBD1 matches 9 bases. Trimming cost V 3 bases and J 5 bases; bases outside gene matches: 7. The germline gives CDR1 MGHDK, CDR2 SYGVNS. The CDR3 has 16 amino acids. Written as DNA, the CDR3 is TGTGCCAGCAGTGACTACAGGGGGCAGGGGACCGGGGAGCTGTTTTTT. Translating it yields CASSDYRGQGTGELFF. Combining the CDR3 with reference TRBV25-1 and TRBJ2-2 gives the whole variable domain EADIYQTPRYLVIGTGKKITLECSQTMGHDKMYWYQQDPGMELHLIHYSYGVNSTEKGDLSSESTVSRIRTEHFPLTLESARPSHTSQYLCASSDYRGQGTGELFFGEGSRLTVL.

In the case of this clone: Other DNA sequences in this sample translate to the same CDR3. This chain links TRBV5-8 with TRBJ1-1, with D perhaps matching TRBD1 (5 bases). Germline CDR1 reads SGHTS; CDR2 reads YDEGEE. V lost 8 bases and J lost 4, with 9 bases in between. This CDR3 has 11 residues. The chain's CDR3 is CASPGGTEAFF. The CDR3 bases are TGTGCCAGTCCGGGGGGCACTGAAGCTTTCTTT.

The CDR3 sequence: CASSLGAAGPNTEAFF. The CDR3 region has the DNA TGTGCCAGCAGCTTGGGTGCGGCGGGACCGAACACTGAAGCTTTCTTT. The chain joins TRBV13 to TRBJ1-1; weak D call: TRBD1 (5 bases). The length of the CDR3 is 16 residues. CDR1 is PRHDT, CDR2 FYEKMQ, per germline (reference sequence). Trimming stripped 3 bases from V and 1 base from J, with 15 bases between.

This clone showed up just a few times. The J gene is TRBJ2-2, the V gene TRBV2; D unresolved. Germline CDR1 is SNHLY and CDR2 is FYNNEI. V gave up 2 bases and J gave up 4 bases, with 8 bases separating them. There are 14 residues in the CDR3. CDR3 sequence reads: CASSELGSTGELFF. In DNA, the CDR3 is TGTGCCAGCAGTGAACTGGGTAGCACCGGGGAGCTGTTTTTT.

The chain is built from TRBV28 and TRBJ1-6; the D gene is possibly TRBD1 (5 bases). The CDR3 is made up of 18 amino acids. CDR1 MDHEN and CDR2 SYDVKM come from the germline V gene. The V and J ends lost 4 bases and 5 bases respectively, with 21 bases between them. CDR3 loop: CASSSLAPAAGNNSPLHF. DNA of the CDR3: TGTGCCAGCAGTTCCCTCGCTCCGGCGGCAGGGAATAATTCACCCCTCCACTTT. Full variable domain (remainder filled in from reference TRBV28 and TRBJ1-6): DVKVTQSSRYLVKRTGEKVFLECVQDMDHENMFWYRQDPGLGLRLIYFSYDVKMKEKGDIPEGYSVSREKKERFSLILESASTNQTSMYLCASSSLAPAAGNNSPLHFGNGTRLTVT.

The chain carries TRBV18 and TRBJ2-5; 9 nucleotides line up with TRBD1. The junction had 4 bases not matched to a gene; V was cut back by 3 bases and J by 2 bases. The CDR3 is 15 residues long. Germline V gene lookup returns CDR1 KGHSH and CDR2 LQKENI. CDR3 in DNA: TGTGCCAGCTCACCCGGGACAGGGAGGCAAGAGACCCAGTACTTC. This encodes CASSPGTGRQETQYF.

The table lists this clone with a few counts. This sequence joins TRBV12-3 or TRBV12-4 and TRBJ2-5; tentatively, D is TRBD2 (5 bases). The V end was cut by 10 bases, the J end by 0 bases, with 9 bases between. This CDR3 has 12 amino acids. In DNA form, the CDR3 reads TGTGCCACCACGAGGGACCAAGAGACCCAGTACTTC. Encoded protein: CATTRDQETQYF.

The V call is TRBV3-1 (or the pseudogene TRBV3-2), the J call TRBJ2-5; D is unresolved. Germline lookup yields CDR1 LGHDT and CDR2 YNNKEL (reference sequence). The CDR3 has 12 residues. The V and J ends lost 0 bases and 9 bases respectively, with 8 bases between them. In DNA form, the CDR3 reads TGTGCCAGCAGCCAAGAGCTGCTGGCCCAGTACTTC. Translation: CASSQELLAQYF.